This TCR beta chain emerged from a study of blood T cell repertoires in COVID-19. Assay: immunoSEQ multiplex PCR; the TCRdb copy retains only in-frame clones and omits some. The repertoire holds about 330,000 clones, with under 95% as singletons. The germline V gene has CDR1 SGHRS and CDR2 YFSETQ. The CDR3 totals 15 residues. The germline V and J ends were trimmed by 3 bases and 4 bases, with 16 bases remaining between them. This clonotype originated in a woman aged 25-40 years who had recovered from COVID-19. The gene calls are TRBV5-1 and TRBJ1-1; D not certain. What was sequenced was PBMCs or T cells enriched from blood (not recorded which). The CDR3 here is CASSSDPGGLTEAFF. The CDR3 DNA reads TGCGCCAGCAGCTCGGACCCTGGAGGGCTCACTGAAGCTTTCTTT.